The following is a T cell receptor beta chain sequence with its context. Its specificity is not known. CDR3 length: 11 amino acids. Per germline, CDR1 MDHEN and CDR2 SYDVKM. Trimming cost V 5 bases and J 3 bases, with 5 bases left between them. The data originate from a study of vaccination and CD4 T cells after COVID-19. Sequence data for DNA of cultured CD4+ T cells were generated by the Oncomine TCR Beta short-read assay. TCRdb used MiXCR to reprocess the PCR reads, holding one entry per CDR3 protein. The sample consists of 20,000 to 25,000 distinct CDR3 sequences, 35% to 45% of them appearing once. As for time point: late sampling 161 to 241 days after vaccination in a few convalescent patients. Treatment noted: roughly ten-day PBMC culture with coronavirus spike peptide pools or control peptides (ViraFEST assay).

The rearrangement joins TRBV28 to TRBJ2-7; D is possibly TRBD1 (5 bases). This sample comprised CD4+ T cells from blood, cultured in vitro, obtained about 7 months after SARS-CoV-2 vaccination. This clonotype originated in a human donor who had recovered from COVID-19. Written as DNA, the CDR3 is TGTGCCAGCAGTGACAGCTACGAGCAGTACTTC. Amino acids: CASSDSYEQYF.